This T cell receptor beta chain was sequenced in a study of T cell responses to AZD1222 COVID-19 vaccine. Assay: immunoSEQ multiplex PCR; the TCRdb copy retains only in-frame clones and omits some. This table holds some 120,000 clones, 70% to 90% found once. The germline gives CDR1 LGHDT, CDR2 YNNKEL (reference sequence). The V end was cut by 4 bases, the J end by 4 bases, with 16 bases between. The CDR3 spans 15 residues. The source was peripheral blood, collected on day 0 of MenACWY control vaccination. The receptor was derived from an adult in good health. The chain links TRBV3-1 (or the pseudogene TRBV3-2) to TRBJ2-5; D might be TRBD1 or TRBD2, each matching 5 bases. The CDR3 DNA reads as TGTGCCAGCAGCCTTACCTCGGGGACCCGAGAGACCCAGTACTTC. Protein: CASSLTSGTRETQYF.